A selection of T cell receptor beta chains follows, all from one sample in a study of blood T cell repertoires in COVID-19. Repertoires were generated with immunoSEQ multiplex PCR, while TCRdb's copy carries only in-frame clones and drops some. The sample lists more than 300,000 clones; 70% to 90% were seen once. Sequenced sample: PBMCs or T cells enriched from blood (not recorded which). Source of these receptors: a man aged 30 to 39 who had recovered from COVID-19. Each CDR3 is given with its conserved first and last residue. The order of the fields is D gene, V gene, clone size, J gene, CDR3 DNA, CDR3 protein. A D gene is named only where the DNA matches it firmly. The size field is filled for only some rows; it gives once, few, many or a size class.

>.|TRBV2|.|TRBJ1-2
TGTGCCAGCACACGCCAGGGGAGGGGCGACTATGGCTACACCTTC
CASTRQGRGDYGYTF
>TRBD1|TRBV28|.|TRBJ1-2
TGTGCCAGCAGTTCCAGATCGACAGGGAACTATGGCTACACCTTC
CASSSRSTGNYGYTF
>.|TRBV7-2|.|TRBJ2-2
TGTGCCAGCAGCTTAGTTCCTAGCGCGAACACCGGGGAGCTGTTTTTT
CASSLVPSANTGELFF
>TRBD2|TRBV7-2|.|TRBJ2-7
TGTGCCAGCAGCTTATACCGGACTAGCGGGAGAGGCGAGCAGTACTTC
CASSLYRTSGRGEQYF
>.|TRBV28|.|TRBJ1-4
TGTGCCAGCAGTCCACCGGGAGAAAAACTGTTTTTT
CASSPPGEKLFF
>.|TRBV19|.|TRBJ2-1
TGTGCCAGTCAAAGCGGGCTCAGCTCCTACAATGAGCAGTTCTTC
CASQSGLSSYNEQFF
>TRBD2|TRBV24-1|.|TRBJ2-1
TGTGCCACCAGTGACCCCCCGGGACTAGCGGGGGGTAGCTCCTACAATGAGCAGTTCTTC
CATSDPPGLAGGSSYNEQFF
>TRBD2|TRBV19|few|TRBJ2-3
TGTGCCAGTAGTATAGAGGGAGGGCCCGGTGCAGATACGCAGTATTTT
CASSIEGGPGADTQYF
>.|TRBV10-3|.|TRBJ1-3
TGTGCCACAGGGACGGGGGGCTCTGGAAACACCATATATTTT
CATGTGGSGNTIYF
>.|TRBV5-1|.|TRBJ1-1
TGCGCCAGCCGATCCGGGAACACTGAAGCTTTCTTT
CASRSGNTEAFF
>.|TRBV4-1|.|TRBJ1-4
TGCGCCAGCAGCCAAGATGTCGGCAGGGTGGCTGAAAAACTGTTTTTT
CASSQDVGRVAEKLFF
>.|TRBV7-2|.|TRBJ2-1
TGTGCCAGCAGGGCCCCGGGCTCCTACAATGAGCAGTTCTTC
CASRAPGSYNEQFF
>.|TRBV6-5|once|TRBJ1-1
TGTGCCAGCAGCGAGTTCCGACAGGCTGATGAAGCTTTCTTT
CASSEFRQADEAFF
>.|TRBV27|.|TRBJ1-1
TGTGCCAGCAGAGGAAACCGGGGGAACACTGAAGCTTTCTTT
CASRGNRGNTEAFF
>TRBD1|TRBV10-3|.|TRBJ1-1
TGTGCCATCAACGCGGGACAGGAGCGCACTGAAGCTTTCTTT
CAINAGQERTEAFF
>.|TRBV3-1/TRBV3-2|.|TRBJ2-2
TGTGCCAGCAGCCTTCATGATAAGAGGATCGGGGAGCTGTTTTTT
CASSLHDKRIGELFF
>TRBD1|TRBV19|.|TRBJ2-3
TGTGCCAGTAGTATTGCCGGACAGGGTATAGATACGCAGTATTTT
CASSIAGQGIDTQYF
>.|TRBV18|.|TRBJ1-1
TGTGCCAGCTCACCAGTCTCAGGGAGGACTGAAGCTTTCTTT
CASSPVSGRTEAFF
>.|TRBV6-5|.|TRBJ2-2
TGTGCCAGCAGTTACACCGGACAATCCGGGGAGCTGTTTTTT
CASSYTGQSGELFF
>.|TRBV5-1|.|TRBJ1-4
TGCGCCAGCAGCTTGGTCGCAGGGCGGACCTCTAATGAAAAACTGTTTTTT
CASSLVAGRTSNEKLFF
>.|TRBV19|few|TRBJ2-7
TGTGCCAGTCGCCTAGCGCCTAACTCCTACGAGCAGTACTTC
CASRLAPNSYEQYF
>.|TRBV19|.|TRBJ1-5
TGTGCCAGTAGGACACTTAGCAATCAGCCCCAGCATTTT
CASRTLSNQPQHF
>TRBD1|TRBV29-1|.|TRBJ1-2
TGCAGCGCCCTGGGACAGGTCTATGGCTACACCTTC
CSALGQVYGYTF
>.|TRBV18|.|TRBJ1-1
TGTGCCAGCTCACCAAATTGGGGCGCTGGGGACACTGAAGCTTTCTTT
CASSPNWGAGDTEAFF
>TRBD1|TRBV7-2|.|TRBJ1-5
TGTGCCAGCAGTTCACAGGGGGCCTCTCAGCCCCAGCATTTT
CASSSQGASQPQHF
>.|TRBV7-9|.|TRBJ1-1
TGTGCCAGCAGCTCGTCCGGGACATCAAACACTGAAGCTTTCTTT
CASSSSGTSNTEAFF
>.|TRBV28|.|TRBJ1-1
TGTGCCAGCAGTTTAGAGGAAGAAGCTTTCTTT
CASSLEEEAFF
>.|TRBV11-2|.|TRBJ2-3
TGTGCCAGCAGCTCCCCGTTTTCAGGGCTAGGAACAGATACGCAGTATTTT
CASSSPFSGLGTDTQYF
>.|TRBV29-1|few|TRBJ2-3
TGCAGCGTTGCAGACAGGGGAGGGATTGGTACGCAGTATTTT
CSVADRGGIGTQYF
>TRBD1|TRBV11-2|.|TRBJ2-2
TGTGCCAGCAGCTTAGAGGGGGGGACAGGGGAGCTCGGGGAGCTGTTTTTT
CASSLEGGTGELGELFF
>.|TRBV30|.|TRBJ2-2
TGTGCCTGGAGTGTACTCTTGGGGCCCGGGGAGCTGTTTTTT
CAWSVLLGPGELFF
>.|TRBV27|.|TRBJ2-1
TGTGCCAGCAGCCAGGACATCACTACATACAATGAGCAGTTCTTC
CASSQDITTYNEQFF
>TRBD2|TRBV24-1|.|TRBJ2-3
TGTGCCACCTCCGGGACTAGCTCTGATACGCAGTATTTT
CATSGTSSDTQYF
>TRBD1|TRBV10-1|.|TRBJ1-1
TGCGCCAGCAGCGCCGGGACAGGGGCCCTAAACACTGAAGCTTTCTTT
CASSAGTGALNTEAFF
>TRBD2|TRBV5-1|.|TRBJ2-5
TGCGCCAGCAGCCCTCGACTAGCGGGGGGCGGGGAGACCCAGTACTTC
CASSPRLAGGGETQYF
>TRBD1|TRBV9|.|TRBJ2-3
TGTGCCAGCAGCGTACCCGGGACAGGGGGCACAGATACGCAGTATTTT
CASSVPGTGGTDTQYF
>.|TRBV4-1|.|TRBJ2-1
TGCGCCAGCAGCCAGGTAGCACGGGGGGCCGAGTACAATGAGCAGTTCTTC
CASSQVARGAEYNEQFF